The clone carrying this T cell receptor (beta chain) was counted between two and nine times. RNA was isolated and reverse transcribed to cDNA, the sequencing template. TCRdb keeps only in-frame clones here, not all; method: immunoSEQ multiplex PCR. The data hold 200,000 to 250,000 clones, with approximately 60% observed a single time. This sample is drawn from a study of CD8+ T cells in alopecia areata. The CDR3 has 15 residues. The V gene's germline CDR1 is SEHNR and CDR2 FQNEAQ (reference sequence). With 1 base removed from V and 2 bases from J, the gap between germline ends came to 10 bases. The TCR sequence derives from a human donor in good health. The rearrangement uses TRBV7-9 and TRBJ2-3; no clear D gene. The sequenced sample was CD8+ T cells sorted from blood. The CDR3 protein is CASSLVSGLTDTQYF. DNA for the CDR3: TGTGCCAGCAGCTTAGTTAGTGGGCTCACAGATACGCAGTATTTT.